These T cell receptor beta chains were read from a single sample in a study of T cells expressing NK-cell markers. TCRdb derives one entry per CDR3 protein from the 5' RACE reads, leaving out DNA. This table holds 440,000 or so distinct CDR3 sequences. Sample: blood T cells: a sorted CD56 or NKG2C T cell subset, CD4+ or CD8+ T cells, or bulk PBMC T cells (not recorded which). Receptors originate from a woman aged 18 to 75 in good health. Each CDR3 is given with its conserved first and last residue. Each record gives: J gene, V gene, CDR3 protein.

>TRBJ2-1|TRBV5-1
CASSLGDREYNEQFF
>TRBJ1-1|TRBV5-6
CASSLRARGQTREAFF
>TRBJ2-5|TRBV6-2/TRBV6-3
CASRPMALETQYF
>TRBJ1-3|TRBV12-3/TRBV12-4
CASSFTSPTGLLGNTIYF
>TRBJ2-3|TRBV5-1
CASSLGRLRDTQYF
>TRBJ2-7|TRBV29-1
CSVSGSGYEQYF
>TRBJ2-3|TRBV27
CASSLSQRGAYTDTQYF
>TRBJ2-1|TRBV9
CASSVARVTLVRDEQFF
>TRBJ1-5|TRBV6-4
CASSAGANQPQHF
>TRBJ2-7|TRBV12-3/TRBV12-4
CASSPLGGLSYEQYF
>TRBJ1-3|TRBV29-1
CSVEGNGENTIYF
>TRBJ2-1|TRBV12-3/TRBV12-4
CASSLSLAGGNEQFF